This is a list of T cell receptor beta chains from one sample in a study of T cell responses to AZD1222 COVID-19 vaccine. TCRdb's copy holds only in-frame clones and misses some; the assay was immunoSEQ multiplex PCR. There are tens of thousands of clones in the sample; roughly 90% occur only once, and 4.7% lies in the top ten. The material sequenced was peripheral blood, taken on day 0 of MenACWY control vaccination. Source of these receptors: an adult in good health. Both conserved end residues are part of each CDR3. The order of the fields is V gene, J gene, D gene, clone size, CDR3 DNA, CDR3 protein. The D gene is left open where the match is weak. Size values are once, few and many counts, or a class for expanded clones, and some rows have none.

TRBV11-2	TRBJ2-5	-	-	TGTGCCAGCAGCTTAGCGGGGTTAGAGACCCAGTACTTC	CASSLAGLETQYF
TRBV6-5	TRBJ1-2	-	-	TGTGCCAGCAGCCCCTTAGGGGGGAGCTATGGCTACACCTTC	CASSPLGGSYGYTF
TRBV9	TRBJ2-7	-	once	TGTGCCAGCAGCGTTAGCGGAGGAGAGCAGTACTTC	CASSVSGGEQYF
TRBV3-1/TRBV3-2	TRBJ2-1	TRBD1	-	TGTGCCAGCAGCCCGCGACAGGGCAATGAGCAGTTCTTC	CASSPRQGNEQFF
TRBV7-9	TRBJ1-1	-	-	TGTGCCAGCAGCCCTGGGACTACTGAAGCTTTCTTT	CASSPGTTEAFF
TRBV10-3	TRBJ1-3	-	-	TGTGCCAGCAGGGCAGAGGGAAGAGGAAACACCATATATTTT	CASRAEGRGNTIYF
TRBV4-3	TRBJ2-3	-	-	TGCGCCAGCAGCCAAGAGAGGGGACTGTCCACAGATACGCAGTATTTT	CASSQERGLSTDTQYF
TRBV28	TRBJ1-6	TRBD1	-	TGTGCCAGCAGCTTAAGAAAGACAGGGGATTCACCCCTCCACTTT	CASSLRKTGDSPLHF
TRBV7-9	TRBJ2-3	-	once	TGTGCCAGCAGCAAGGCTGGACAGCTCCCCGCAGATACGCAGTATTTT	CASSKAGQLPADTQYF
TRBV28	TRBJ2-1	TRBD1	-	TGTGCCAGCAGAGATGAACCCCCGGGACAGGGTCTTTTCTTC	CASRDEPPGQGLFF
TRBV27	TRBJ2-7	-	-	TGTGCCAGCAGCTCCCAGGGTGGTCTAAGGGCGGTGCAGTACTTC	CASSSQGGLRAVQYF
TRBV27	TRBJ2-6	-	-	TGTGCCAGCAGTTTATCGATGACAGAGCCAAGCTCTGGGGCCAACGTCCTGACTTTC	CASSLSMTEPSSGANVLTF
TRBV7-2	TRBJ1-5	-	-	TGTGCCAGCAGCCTAACTCCCTCCGGGCGGAGCAATCAGCCCCAGCATTTT	CASSLTPSGRSNQPQHF
TRBV15	TRBJ2-5	-	-	TGTGCCACCAGCAGAGGCGGTGGGGCCCAGAAGACCCAGTACTTC	CATSRGGGAQKTQYF
TRBV7-2	TRBJ2-5	TRBD2	-	TGTGCCAGCAGCTTAGTAGGGTCCGGGGGGGCCCAGTACTTC	CASSLVGSGGAQYF
TRBV28	TRBJ2-1	-	-	TGTGCCAGCAGTTTAGCCCACTCCTACAATGAGCAGTTCTTC	CASSLAHSYNEQFF
TRBV6-1	TRBJ1-3	-	-	TGTGCCAGCAGTGAAGCGCAAGGAAACACCATATATTTT	CASSEAQGNTIYF
TRBV28	TRBJ2-7	TRBD1	-	TGTGCCAGCAGTTTAGGGACAGGGCTCTACGAGCAGTACTTC	CASSLGTGLYEQYF
TRBV2	TRBJ2-7	TRBD2	once	TGTGCCAGCAGGGGACTAGCGAGCTACGAGCAGTACTTC	CASRGLASYEQYF
TRBV7-2	TRBJ2-2	-	-	TGTGCCAGCAGGCTAGCAGGGGACACCGGGGAGCTGTTTTTT	CASRLAGDTGELFF
TRBV28	TRBJ1-2	TRBD1	-	TGTGCCAGCACCACCTTAGGGGGCCATGGCTACACCTTC	CASTTLGGHGYTF
TRBV6-5	TRBJ2-7	-	-	TGTGCCAGCAGTTACTCAAGGAGCGAGCAGTACTTC	CASSYSRSEQYF
TRBV7-3	TRBJ1-2	-	-	TGTGCCAGCAGCGTCGGAGGGAGTAAGGACTATGGCTACACCTTC	CASSVGGSKDYGYTF
TRBV7-2	TRBJ2-5	-	-	TGTGCCAGCAGCTTAGCGCTCGGGATTTTGGTTGAGACCCAGTACTTC	CASSLALGILVETQYF
TRBV28	TRBJ1-5	TRBD1	-	TGTGCCAGCAGCCCGGGTAGGGGACAGAGCCATCAGCCCCAGCATTTT	CASSPGRGQSHQPQHF
TRBV29-1	TRBJ1-2	TRBD1	once	TGCAGCGTATTCGAAGGACAGGGGAGCTATGGCTACACCTTC	CSVFEGQGSYGYTF
TRBV21-1	TRBJ1-1	-	-	TGTGCCAGCAGCGCCGAAAACCGGGACAGTAACACTGAAGCTTTCTTT	CASSAENRDSNTEAFF
TRBV29-1	TRBJ1-2	TRBD1	-	TGCAGCGTTGAAAAAATCAGTACAGGGGCTTCCCGCGGCTACACCTTC	CSVEKISTGASRGYTF
TRBV6-5	TRBJ1-3	-	-	TGTGCCAGCAGTTACGACGGGAATCTCTCTGGAAACACCATATATTTT	CASSYDGNLSGNTIYF
TRBV28	TRBJ1-1	-	-	TGTGCCAGCAGCCCTCGGTATTGGAGAACTGAAGCTTTCTTT	CASSPRYWRTEAFF
TRBV6-5	TRBJ2-3	-	-	TGTGCCAGCAGGCTCCCGGACAGTTCAGATACGCAGTATTTT	CASRLPDSSDTQYF
TRBV19	TRBJ2-2	TRBD1	-	TGTGCCAGTAGTATTCAGGGGGCCAACACCGGGGAGCTGTTTTTT	CASSIQGANTGELFF
TRBV4-1	TRBJ2-7	-	-	TGCGCCAGCAGCCAATACGTGGACGAGGAGAAGCCCTACGAGCAGTACTTC	CASSQYVDEEKPYEQYF
TRBV3-1/TRBV3-2	TRBJ1-4	-	-	TGTGCCAGCAGCCAAGATCGGTCAGGCTTAACTAATGAAAAACTGTTTTTT	CASSQDRSGLTNEKLFF
TRBV6-5	TRBJ1-4	TRBD1	few	TGTGCCAGCAGTTACTCCGGGACAGGGCGAGAAAAACTGTTTTTT	CASSYSGTGREKLFF
TRBV28	TRBJ2-1	TRBD2	few	TGTGCCAGCAGTCTCACCACTAGCGGCTACAATGAGCAGTTCTTC	CASSLTTSGYNEQFF
TRBV3-1/TRBV3-2	TRBJ2-2	-	-	TGTGCCAGCAGCCAAGTTTGGGGGTCTGGCGGGGAGCTGTTTTTT	CASSQVWGSGGELFF
TRBV5-6	TRBJ2-3	TRBD1	-	TGTGCCAGCAGCTTGGTGGGACAGGGAGTTCCCACAGATACGCAGTATTTT	CASSLVGQGVPTDTQYF
TRBV18	TRBJ2-1	TRBD2	-	TGTGCCAGCTCACCCCGACTAGCGGATAATGAGCAGTTCTTC	CASSPRLADNEQFF
TRBV28	TRBJ2-6	-	-	TGTGCCAGCGCCGTCTCTGGGGCCAACGTCCTGACTTTC	CASAVSGANVLTF
TRBV3-1/TRBV3-2	TRBJ1-2	TRBD1	-	TGTGCCAGCAGCCAAGTGATACAGGGGGCGGAAGGCTACACCTTC	CASSQVIQGAEGYTF
TRBV24-1	TRBJ1-2	TRBD1	-	TGTGCCACCAGTGAACCTGGGACAGCCTATGGCTACACCTTC	CATSEPGTAYGYTF
TRBV3-1/TRBV3-2	TRBJ2-1	TRBD2	-	TGTGCCAGCAGCCCCTTCGTGAGCGGGAGTTCTTGGGCTGCCTCCTACAATGAGCAGTTCTTC	CASSPFVSGSSWAASYNEQFF
TRBV29-1	TRBJ1-1	-	-	TGCAGCGTTGAGGTGGGGGACACCACTGAAGCTTTCTTT	CSVEVGDTTEAFF
TRBV30	TRBJ2-7	-	-	TGTGCCTGGAGTGTAATGGGGGGCCACGAGCAGTACTTC	CAWSVMGGHEQYF
TRBV4-3	TRBJ2-7	TRBD2	-	TGCGCCAGCAGCCAAACTAGCGGGAATATCTACGAGCAGTACTTC	CASSQTSGNIYEQYF
TRBV18	TRBJ2-1	-	-	TGTGCCAGCTCATCCTCTTGGGAGCAGTTCTTC	CASSSSWEQFF
TRBV4-2	TRBJ1-4	-	-	TGTGCCAGCAGCCAAGATTCGGCGGACAGTCTTGAAAAACTGTTTTTT	CASSQDSADSLEKLFF
TRBV27	TRBJ1-2	-	-	TGTGCCAGCAGTTCCGTCGTGGAGGGGCTAGCCTACACCTTC	CASSSVVEGLAYTF
TRBV27	TRBJ2-7	TRBD1	once	TGTGCCAGCAGTCCCCGGGACAGCCGTTTCGAGCAGTACTTC	CASSPRDSRFEQYF
TRBV11-3	TRBJ2-3	TRBD2	-	TGTGCCAGCAGCCGCTCGGGGGGAGATACGCAGTATTTT	CASSRSGGDTQYF
TRBV19	TRBJ2-1	-	-	TGTGCCAGTAGTATCAGGGAGAATGAGCAGTTCTTC	CASSIRENEQFF
TRBV6-2/TRBV6-3	TRBJ1-5	-	few	TGTGCCAGCAGTTACTCGAACGTTAATCAGCCCCAGCATTTT	CASSYSNVNQPQHF
TRBV7-2	TRBJ1-2	-	-	TGTGCCAGCAGCCTTTACAGGGATGGCTACACCTTC	CASSLYRDGYTF